This T cell receptor (beta chain) was identified during a study of blood T cell repertoires in COVID-19. For the study at large: The origin of the acute and convalescent COVID-19 samples was the United States, Italy and Spain. PBMCs, B-cell-depleted T cells, or T cells provided the cDNA or gDNA that made up the material.

Original data processing: Reference gene primers were amplified, and this amplification served to estimate nucleated cell counts. The method was immunoSEQ multiplex PCR; TCRdb's version includes in-frame clones alone and lacks a portion of them. V, J and clone size were drawn from that table, and D and trimming were deduced from the DNA. The sample lists about 55,000 clones; 80% to 90% were seen once. Trimming removed 5 bases from V and 1 base from J; junction bases left unmatched: 13. This CDR3 comprises 18 residues. Looked up from germline, CDR1 is SGHTA and CDR2 is FQGNSA. The source of this sequence is a man aged 65 to 79 with acute or convalescent COVID-19. The specimen was peripheral blood. This chain links TRBV7-2 with TRBJ1-5, with 8 bases identical to TRBD1. The CDR3 loop is CASSPGDRWGGSNQPQHF. CDR3 coding DNA: TGTGCCAGCAGCCCCGGGGACAGGTGGGGAGGGAGCAATCAGCCCCAGCATTTT. The entire variable domain, with the rest obtained from reference TRBV7-2 and TRBJ1-5, is as follows: GAGVSQSPSNKVTEKGKDVELRCDPISGHTALYWYRQSLGQGLEFLIYFQGNSAPDKSGLPSDRFSAERTGGSVSTLTIQRTQQEDSAVYLCASSPGDRWGGSNQPQHFGDGTRLSIL.